This entry is about one T cell receptor beta chain. Its specificity is unknown. After removal of 5 bases from V and 10 bases from J, the junction contained 10 bases not matched to a gene. CDR1 is LGHNA and CDR2 is YSLEER in the germline V gene. The CDR3 consists of 15 residues. Healthy bone marrow donors supplied every sample. This entry is derived from a study of cytomegalovirus exposure and HLA in healthy donors. Primers: 60 Vbeta forward and 13 Jbeta reverse. In the original processing: Roughly 11 million shared chains were among about 80 million unique TCR beta chains counted in a later analysis. Some clones are missing from TCRdb's copy, which holds only in-frame ones; the method was immunoSEQ multiplex PCR. V and J calls and clone size are copied from that table; D and trimming were computed from the DNA. Among about 150,000 clones listed, roughly 80% were seen once. Study-wide points: In a later analysis, several top co-occurrence clusters appeared linked to parvovirus B19, influenza, CMV and Epstein-Barr virus. Association of a missense DCLRE1C variant with TCR beta V- and J-gene trimming was reported in a later analysis.

The chain carries TRBV4-3 and TRBJ2-1; 11 bases line up with TRBD2. This TCR derives from a man between 18 and 35 years old in good health and CMV-seronegative. The sequencing input was PBMCs. CDR3 sequence (DNA): TGCGCCAGCAGCGTAGAGCTAGCGGGAGGTAGGGAGCAGTTCTTC. Translation: CASSVELAGGREQFF.